This T cell receptor (beta chain) came from a study of blood T cell repertoires in COVID-19 (dated by TCRdb to the early 2020s). Turning to the overall study: Collaborator samples came from the United States, Italy and Spain and covered acute and convalescent phases of COVID-19. Sample metadata almost always included a de-identified subject ID, COVID-19 status, age in years and sex. HLA class I and class II types, where available, came from metadata supplied by the sample provider rather than from assay-based typing. Deeply sampled blood TCRbeta repertoires from subjects exposed to, actively infected with, or recovered from COVID-19 were included in the dataset. The repertoires were released in a freely available public database meant as a resource for research on the immune response to SARS-CoV-2. The samples were drawn from two sources: the first 160 participants of the ongoing ImmuneRACE study, and some 1,300 subjects contributed by 6 global collaborators. The prospective study material was composed of cDNA or gDNA derived from T cells, B-cell-depleted T cells, or PBMCs.

As for this clone: It has no known antigen specificity. No base-level quality is on record; no much larger clone is a single base apart.

Study-wide findings and limitations: The amount of clinical and demographic metadata varied by source and participant and was provided uncurated.

TCRbeta CDR3 regions were amplified from genomic DNA using the immunoSEQ Assay, a bias-controlled multiplex PCR. Per the source publication's procedure: The number of nucleated cells in each sample was estimated by amplification of reference gene primers within the assay. Sequence reads were collapsed and filtered to measure the absolute abundance of every unique TCRbeta CDR3 rearrangement. For each sample, productive Simpson clonality was calculated as the square root of Simpson's diversity index over productive rearrangements. TCRdb holds this immuneACCESS table with in-frame rearrangements only. Some clones are missing; in checked studies, unresolved V genes explain under half, and the rest has no known cause. Clone size and the V and J calls come from that table; the DNA yielded D and trimming. The sample includes approximately 200,000 clones, with around 85% observed a single time. Roughly 11% of the sample is in the top ten clones.

Collaborating institutions collected whole blood in K2EDTA tubes following their own protocols. For TCRbeta analysis, collaborator samples were shipped as frozen whole blood, as isolated PBMCs, or as DNA extracted from either sample type. Source material: peripheral blood. This clonotype originated in a human donor with active or convalescent COVID-19. The donor label of this sample is uncertain.

The CDR3 reads CASADTTNTGELFF. The nucleotide sequence reads as follows: TGTGCCAGCGCGGACACAACGAACACCGGGGAGCTGTTTTTT. The V gene is TRBV5-4 and the J gene is TRBJ2-2; TRBD1 is a possible D gene, resting on 5 matching bases. V loses 7 bases, J loses 0 bases, and the germline ends lie 10 bases apart. As encoded in the germline V gene (reference sequence), CDR1 is SGHNT while CDR2 is YYREEE. CDR3 length: 14 amino acids, cysteine to phenylalanine. Of all the DNA, just the CDR3 is kept, 42 bases in frame from base 1. Beyond the CDR3, the reference TRBV5-4 and TRBJ2-2 genes provide the residues; the full variable domain reads: ETGVTQSPTHLIKTRGQQVTLRCSSQSGHNTVSWYQQALGQGPQFIFQYYREEENGRGNFPPRFSGLQFPNYSSELNVNALELDDSALYLCASADTTNTGELFFGEGSRLTVL.